These 16 T cell receptor beta chains share one sample of origin, sequenced in a study of blood T cell repertoires in COVID-19. Only in-frame clones appear in the TCRdb table, and some are missing; sequencing was by immunoSEQ multiplex PCR. The data show some 50,000 clones, approximately 80% seen once. The sample was peripheral blood. The receptors here all came from a human donor in a cohort sampled during active COVID-19.

In this sample, this clone turned up once. The chain employs TRBV6-6 and TRBJ2-3, with a possible D match to TRBD1 (6 bases). This CDR3 is 15 amino acids long. Trimming pared 1 base from V and 2 bases from J, leaving 10 bases between. In germline, CDR1 is MNHNY, CDR2 SVGAGI (reference sequence). CDR3 DNA: TGTGCCAGCAGTTACTGGCAGGGGAACACAGATACGCAGTATTTT. Translation gives CASSYWQGNTDTQYF.

This clone is classed as medium-sized. V and J are TRBV25-1 and TRBJ1-6; D ambiguous. The CDR3 runs to 16 residues. Between the trimmed V and J ends, which lost 4 bases and 6 bases, there was a span of 16 bases. Germline V gene data show CDR1 as MGHDK and CDR2 as SYGVNS. As DNA, the CDR3 is TGTGCCAGCAGTGTATTAAGGGAGACCGGTAATTCACCCCTCCACTTT. Protein product: CASSVLRETGNSPLHF.

The CDR3 DNA reads TGCGCCAGCAGCTTGGAACTAGCGGGAATCAACGAGCAGTACTTC. It yields the protein CASSLELAGINEQYF. The rearrangement uses TRBV5-1 and TRBJ2-7; 10 bases are a match to TRBD2. Germline V gives CDR1 SGHRS, CDR2 YFSETQ. With V trimmed by 0 bases and J by 5 bases, 5 bases remained unmatched. The CDR3 totals 15 residues. The full variable domain, in which reference TRBV5-1 and TRBJ2-7 provide the parts outside the CDR3, is KAGVTQTPRYLIKTRGQQVTLSCSPISGHRSVSWYQQTPGQGLQFLFEYFSETQRNKGNFPGRFSGRQFSNSRSEMNVSTLELGDSALYLCASSLELAGINEQYFGPGTRLTVT.

This chain joins TRBV7-2 and TRBJ2-5; a possible D gene is TRBD2 (5 bases). V was trimmed by 4 bases and J by 5 bases, leaving 11 bases between them. This CDR3 contains 13 residues. CDR1 SGHTA and CDR2 FQGNSA come from the germline V gene. CDR3 nucleotides: TGTGCCAGCAGCTCCTGGGCGGGTGAGACCCAGTACTTC. This sequence encodes CASSSWAGETQYF.

The chain carries TRBV6-2 or TRBV6-3 and TRBJ2-7, with D possibly TRBD1 on 6 matching bases. This CDR3 contains 14 residues. Germline V gene lookup returns CDR1 MNHEY and CDR2 SVGEGT. V was pared by 2 bases and J by 2 bases, with 10 bases between. CDR3 sequence reads: CASSYGSGAYEQYF. The DNA for the CDR3 is TGTGCCAGCAGTTACGGCTCAGGGGCCTACGAGCAGTACTTC.

This clone has more than one count but fewer than ten. The V gene is TRBV2, the J gene TRBJ2-1; 9 bases are a match to TRBD2. Germline trimming cut 2 bases from V and 7 bases from J; bases unmatched to any gene: 12. The germline V gene encodes CDR1 SNHLY and CDR2 FYNNEI. The CDR3 contains 17 residues. The CDR3 here is CASSENLAGGPMNEQFF. The CDR3 DNA sequence: TGTGCCAGCAGTGAAAACCTGGCGGGGGGGCCAATGAATGAGCAGTTCTTC.

The chain combines TRBV5-1 with TRBJ1-1; 9 positions agree with TRBD1. CDR3 length: 15 amino acids. Per the germline V gene, CDR1 is SGHRS and CDR2 is YFSETQ. V lost 5 bases and J lost 1; bases outside the gene matches: 6. The CDR3 DNA is TGCGCCAGCAGACAGGGGGCGGGGGAGAACACTGAAGCTTTCTTT. Amino acids: CASRQGAGENTEAFF.

The V call is TRBV18, the J call TRBJ1-2, with 7 nucleotides matching TRBD1. Germline lookup yields CDR1 KGHSH and CDR2 LQKENI. J was trimmed by 8 bases and V by 4 bases; bases with no gene match: 13. This CDR3 region has 15 residues. The CDR3 DNA reads TGTGCCAGCTCACTTGGACAGGTCACTCTGGGGGGCTACACCTTC. Translation: CASSLGQVTLGGYTF.

The chain uses TRBV7-2 and TRBJ2-1; 9 bases align to TRBD2. J gave up 6 bases and V 1 base, and 10 bases lay outside the gene matches. The CDR3 contains 17 residues. Germline lookup yields CDR1 SGHTA and CDR2 FQGNSA. For the CDR3, the DNA is TGTGCCAGCAGCTTAGGGCCCAGTAGCGGGGGTGCCAATGAGCAGTTCTTC. This encodes CASSLGPSSGGANEQFF.

The rearrangement links TRBV19 to TRBJ1-1; 8 bases are shared with TRBD1. The trim removed 4 bases at V and 5 bases at J, leaving 6 bases unmatched. Germline values: CDR1 LNHDA, CDR2 SQIVND (reference sequence). The CDR3 contains 14 residues. This chain's CDR3 is CASSTLTGGTEAFF. Written as DNA, the CDR3 is TGTGCCAGTAGTACCCTAACAGGGGGGACTGAAGCTTTCTTT.

The rearrangement links TRBV18 to TRBJ2-5, with D perhaps matching TRBD1 (6 bases). CDR3 length equals 14 residues. Germline V lookup: CDR1 KGHSH, CDR2 LQKENI. Deletions cut 3 bases from V and 0 bases from J, with 8 bases between. The CDR3 loop is CASSPRGHQETQYF. CDR3 coding DNA: TGTGCCAGCTCACCCAGGGGACACCAAGAGACCCAGTACTTC.

The gene calls are TRBV2 and TRBJ1-1; D is undetermined. V dropped 3 bases and J dropped 3 bases, with 8 bases sitting between them. CDR3 length: 13 residues. Germline V gene data show CDR1 as SNHLY and CDR2 as FYNNEI. CDR3 sequence: CASSDRRDTEAFF. The DNA of the CDR3 is TGTGCCAGCAGTGACCGCCGGGACACTGAAGCTTTCTTT.

The gene calls are TRBV6-4 and TRBJ2-1; 10 bases match TRBD2. The J segment lost 9 bases and the V segment lost 4 bases, leaving 6 bases of the junction unmatched. The CDR3 has 14 residues. Germline values: CDR1 MRHNA, CDR2 SNTAGT. The CDR3 spells CASSGTSGLGEQFF. The CDR3, as DNA: TGTGCCAGCAGTGGGACTAGCGGCCTGGGTGAGCAGTTCTTC.

This clone has a handful of counts. The rearrangement joins TRBV3-1 (or the pseudogene TRBV3-2) to TRBJ1-1, with 9 bases lining up with TRBD1. The CDR3 sequence is 15 residues long. The germline CDR1 and CDR2 sequences are LGHDT and YNNKEL (reference sequence). J gave up 7 bases and V 1 base, and 7 bases lay outside the gene matches. For the CDR3, the DNA is TGTGCCAGCAGCCAAGCACAGGGGGCGGTACTTGAAGCTTTCTTT. This translates into CASSQAQGAVLEAFF.

This clone was recorded only once. The V and J genes are TRBV28 and TRBJ1-3; 8 nucleotides align to TRBD1. V was clipped by 4 bases and J by 4 bases; unmatched bases: 9. Per germline, CDR1 MDHEN and CDR2 SYDVKM. The CDR3 is 16 residues long. DNA of the CDR3: TGTGCCAGCAGTTCACCCTCGCCAGGGGGCGGAAACACCATATATTTT. It translates to CASSSPSPGGGNTIYF.

The genes are TRBV9 and TRBJ1-2; 7 nucleotides match TRBD1. Germline-derived CDR1 and CDR2 are SGDLS and YYNGEE. After removal of 0 bases from V and 7 bases from J, the junction contained 6 bases not matched to a gene. This CDR3 region has 14 residues. This CDR3 is CASSVDDRAGGYTF. The CDR3 coding sequence is TGTGCCAGCAGCGTAGACGACAGGGCCGGTGGCTACACCTTC. Based on the CDR3 plus reference TRBV9 and TRBJ1-2, the full variable domain is DSGVTQTPKHLITATGQRVTLRCSPRSGDLSVYWYQQSLDQGLQFLIQYYNGEERAKGNILERFSAQQFPDLHSELNLSSLELGDSALYFCASSVDDRAGGYTFGSGTRLTVV.